The clone carrying this T cell receptor beta chain has more than one count but fewer than ten. TCRdb reanalysed the 5' RACE reads using MiXCR and keeps one entry per CDR3 protein. The sample records nearly 350,000 distinct CDR3 sequences, under 15% being singletons. These data belong to a study of T-cell memory formation after mild COVID-19. The ends were cut back, 2 bases at V and 3 bases at J, with 7 bases in the middle. The CDR3 totals 13 residues. This TCR was sampled from a man between 18 and 35 years old who had mild COVID-19 (a few samples of this study predate the infection). Cell type and time point are not known. This rearrangement joins TRBV12-3 or TRBV12-4 to TRBJ1-2; D unresolved. The specimen was PBMCs or a T cell subset sorted from them (not recorded which). The CDR3 DNA follows: TGTGCCAGCAGTTTAAGGGAGTACTATGGCTACACCTTC. It is translated as CASSLREYYGYTF.